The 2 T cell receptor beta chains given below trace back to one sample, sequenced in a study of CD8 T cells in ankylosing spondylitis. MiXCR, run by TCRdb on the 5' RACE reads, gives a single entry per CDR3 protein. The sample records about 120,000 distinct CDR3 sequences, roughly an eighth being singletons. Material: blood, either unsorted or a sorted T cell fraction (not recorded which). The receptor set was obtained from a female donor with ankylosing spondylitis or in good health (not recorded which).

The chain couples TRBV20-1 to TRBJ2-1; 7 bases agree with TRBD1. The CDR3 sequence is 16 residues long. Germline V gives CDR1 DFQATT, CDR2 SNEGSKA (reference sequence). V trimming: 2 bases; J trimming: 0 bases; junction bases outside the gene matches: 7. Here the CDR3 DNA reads TGCAGTGCTAGATACGGACAGGCCCTCTCCTACAATGAGCAGTTCTTC. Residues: CSARYGQALSYNEQFF.

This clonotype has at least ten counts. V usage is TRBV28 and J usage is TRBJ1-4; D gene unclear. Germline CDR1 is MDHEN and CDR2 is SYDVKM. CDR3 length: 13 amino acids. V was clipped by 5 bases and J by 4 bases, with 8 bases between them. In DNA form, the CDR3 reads TGTGCCAGCAGTACGGGGAGTAATGAAAAACTGTTTTTT. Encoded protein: CASSTGSNEKLFF.